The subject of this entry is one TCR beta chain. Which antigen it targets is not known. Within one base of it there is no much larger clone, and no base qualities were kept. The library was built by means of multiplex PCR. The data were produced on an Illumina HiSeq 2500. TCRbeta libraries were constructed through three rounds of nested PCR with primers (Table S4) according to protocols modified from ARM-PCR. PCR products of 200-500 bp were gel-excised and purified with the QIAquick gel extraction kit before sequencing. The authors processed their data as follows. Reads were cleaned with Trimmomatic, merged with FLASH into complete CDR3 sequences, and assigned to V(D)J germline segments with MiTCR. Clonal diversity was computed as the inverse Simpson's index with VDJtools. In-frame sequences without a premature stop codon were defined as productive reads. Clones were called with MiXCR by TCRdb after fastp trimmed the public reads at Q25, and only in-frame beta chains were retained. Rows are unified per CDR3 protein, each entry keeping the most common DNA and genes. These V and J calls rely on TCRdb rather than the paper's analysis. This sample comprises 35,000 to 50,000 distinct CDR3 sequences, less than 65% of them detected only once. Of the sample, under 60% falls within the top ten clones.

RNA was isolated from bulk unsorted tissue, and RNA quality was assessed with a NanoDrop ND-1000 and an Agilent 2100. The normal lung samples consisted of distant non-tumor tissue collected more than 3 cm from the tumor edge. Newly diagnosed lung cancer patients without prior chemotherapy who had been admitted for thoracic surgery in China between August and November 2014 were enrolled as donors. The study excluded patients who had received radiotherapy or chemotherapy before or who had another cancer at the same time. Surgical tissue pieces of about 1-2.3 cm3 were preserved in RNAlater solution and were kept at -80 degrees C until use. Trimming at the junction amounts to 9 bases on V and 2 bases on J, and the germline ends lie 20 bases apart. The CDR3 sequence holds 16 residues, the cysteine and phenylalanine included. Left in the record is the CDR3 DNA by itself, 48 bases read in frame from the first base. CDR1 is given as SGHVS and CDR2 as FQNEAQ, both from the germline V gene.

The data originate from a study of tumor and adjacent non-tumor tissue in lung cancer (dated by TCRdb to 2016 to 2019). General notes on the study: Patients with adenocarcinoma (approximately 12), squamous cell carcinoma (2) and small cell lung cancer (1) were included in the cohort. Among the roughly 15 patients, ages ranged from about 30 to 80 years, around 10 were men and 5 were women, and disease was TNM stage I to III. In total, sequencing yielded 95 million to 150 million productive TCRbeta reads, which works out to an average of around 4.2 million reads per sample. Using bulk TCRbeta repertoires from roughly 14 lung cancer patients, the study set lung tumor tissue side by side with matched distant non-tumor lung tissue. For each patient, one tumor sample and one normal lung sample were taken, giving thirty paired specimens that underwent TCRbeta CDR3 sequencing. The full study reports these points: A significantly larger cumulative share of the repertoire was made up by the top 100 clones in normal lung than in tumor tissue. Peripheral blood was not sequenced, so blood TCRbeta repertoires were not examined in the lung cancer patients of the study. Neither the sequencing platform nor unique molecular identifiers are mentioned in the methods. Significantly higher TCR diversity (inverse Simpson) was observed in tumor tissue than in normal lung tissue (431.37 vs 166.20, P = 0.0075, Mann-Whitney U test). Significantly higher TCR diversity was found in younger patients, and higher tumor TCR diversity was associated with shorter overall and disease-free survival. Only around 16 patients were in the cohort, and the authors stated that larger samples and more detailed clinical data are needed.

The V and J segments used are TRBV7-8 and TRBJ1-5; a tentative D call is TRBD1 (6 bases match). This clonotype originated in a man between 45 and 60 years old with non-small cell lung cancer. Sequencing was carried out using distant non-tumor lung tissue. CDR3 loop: CASNSAGGEGNQPQHF. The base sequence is TGTGCCAGTAACTCGGCCGGGGGCGAGGGCAATCAGCCCCAGCATTTT.